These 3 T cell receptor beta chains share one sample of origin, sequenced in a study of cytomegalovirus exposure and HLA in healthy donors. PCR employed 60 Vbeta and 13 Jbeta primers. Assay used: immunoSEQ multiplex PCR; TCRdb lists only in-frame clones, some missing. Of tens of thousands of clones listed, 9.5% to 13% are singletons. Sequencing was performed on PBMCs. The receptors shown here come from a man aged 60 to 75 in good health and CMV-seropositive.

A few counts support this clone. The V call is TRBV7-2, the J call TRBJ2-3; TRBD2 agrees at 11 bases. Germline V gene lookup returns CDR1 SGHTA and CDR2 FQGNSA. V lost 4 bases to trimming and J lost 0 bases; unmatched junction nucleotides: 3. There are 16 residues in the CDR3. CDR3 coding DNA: TGTGCCAGCAGCTCGGGACTAGCGGTTAGCACAGATACGCAGTATTTT. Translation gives CASSSGLAVSTDTQYF.

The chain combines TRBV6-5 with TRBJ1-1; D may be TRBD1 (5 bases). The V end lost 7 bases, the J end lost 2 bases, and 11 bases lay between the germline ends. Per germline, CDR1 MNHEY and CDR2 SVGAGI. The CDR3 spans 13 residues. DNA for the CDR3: TGTGCCAGCACCCCACAGGCCAACACTGAAGCTTTCTTT. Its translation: CASTPQANTEAFF.

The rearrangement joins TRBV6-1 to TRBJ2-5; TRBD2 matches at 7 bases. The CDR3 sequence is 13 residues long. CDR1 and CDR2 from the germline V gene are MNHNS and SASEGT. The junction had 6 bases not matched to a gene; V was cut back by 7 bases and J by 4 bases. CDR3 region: CASTRTRGETQYF. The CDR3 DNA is TGTGCCAGCACTAGGACTAGAGGAGAGACCCAGTACTTC.